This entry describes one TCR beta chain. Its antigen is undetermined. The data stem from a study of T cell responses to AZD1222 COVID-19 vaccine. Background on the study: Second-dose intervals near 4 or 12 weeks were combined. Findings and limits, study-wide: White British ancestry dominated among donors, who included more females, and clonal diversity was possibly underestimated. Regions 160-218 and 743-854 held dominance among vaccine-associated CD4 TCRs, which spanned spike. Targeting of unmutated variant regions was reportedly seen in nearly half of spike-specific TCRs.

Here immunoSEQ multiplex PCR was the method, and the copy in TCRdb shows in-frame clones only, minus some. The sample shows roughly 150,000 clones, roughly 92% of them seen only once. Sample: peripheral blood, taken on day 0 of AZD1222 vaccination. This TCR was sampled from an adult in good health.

The chain's CDR3 is CASSRQGGRYEQYF. DNA of the CDR3: TGTGCCAGCAGCAGACAGGGAGGGCGCTACGAGCAGTACTTC. This chain links TRBV6-5 with TRBJ2-7; D tentatively reads TRBD1 or TRBD2 (7 bases each). Deletions cut 6 bases from V and 3 bases from J, with 15 bases between. Germline V gene data show CDR1 as MNHEY and CDR2 as SVGAGI. This CDR3 spans 14 amino acids.